This entry is about one T cell receptor (beta chain). TCRdb re-called the RACE reads with MiXCR, one entry per CDR3 protein. The data show 110,000 to 150,000 distinct CDR3 sequences, approximately 10% seen once. The sample belongs to a study of human T cells and chemical hapten exposure. The CDR3 is 13 residues long. Per the germline V gene, CDR1 is SQVTM and CDR2 is ANQGSEA. V dropped 7 bases and J dropped 5 bases, with 17 bases sitting between them. Time point here: patch test 2, 6 weeks after DPC sensitization. Treatment: therapeutic diphenylcyclopropenone sensitization with weekly scalp DPC. The sequence derives from a woman in her 50s with alopecia areata. Some clones in this sample may be carry-over from other donors' samples. The chain uses TRBV29-1 and TRBJ1-2; D may be TRBD1 (5 bases). The source was whole blood, collected in connection with sensitization to the hapten diphenylcyclopropenone (DPC). The CDR3 DNA reads TGCAGCGCCGATTCCCAGGGAGGGTATGGCTACACCTTC. Translation gives CSADSQGGYGYTF.